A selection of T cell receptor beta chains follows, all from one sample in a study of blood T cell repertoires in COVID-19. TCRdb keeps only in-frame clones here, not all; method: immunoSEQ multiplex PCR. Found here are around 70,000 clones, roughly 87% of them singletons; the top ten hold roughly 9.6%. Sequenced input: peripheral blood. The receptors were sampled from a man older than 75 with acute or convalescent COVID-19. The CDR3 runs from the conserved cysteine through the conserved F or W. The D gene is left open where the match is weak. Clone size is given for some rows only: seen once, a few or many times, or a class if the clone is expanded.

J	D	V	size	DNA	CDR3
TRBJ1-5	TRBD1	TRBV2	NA	TGTGCCAGCAGTGGGGACAGGGGGGGAAATCAGCCCCAGCATTTT	CASSGDRGGNQPQHF
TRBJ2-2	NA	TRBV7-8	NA	TGTGCCAGCAGCCCGAGGCAGGCGGGCACCGGGGAGCTGTTTTTT	CASSPRQAGTGELFF
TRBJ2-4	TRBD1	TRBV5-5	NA	TGTGCCAGCAGCTTGGAGGGCCCAGGGGGAAACATTCAGTACTTC	CASSLEGPGGNIQYF
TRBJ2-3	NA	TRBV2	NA	TGTGCCAGCAGTGTACCTAGCTCCGCCGCGGATACGCAGTATTTT	CASSVPSSAADTQYF
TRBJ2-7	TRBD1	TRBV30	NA	TGTGCCTGGAGTGTACCAGGGGGATCCTACGAGCAGTACTTC	CAWSVPGGSYEQYF
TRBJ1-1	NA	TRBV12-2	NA	TGTGCAAGTCCGTCAAGGGCTGGGGCAGGGGCTGAAGCTTTCTTT	CASPSRAGAGAEAFF
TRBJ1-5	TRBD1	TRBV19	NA	TGTGCCAGCTCGACAGGGGATCAGCCCCAGCATTTT	CASSTGDQPQHF
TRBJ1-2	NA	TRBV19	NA	TGTGCCAGTAGTATAGATCCCCGAGCGAGCGGCTACACCTTC	CASSIDPRASGYTF
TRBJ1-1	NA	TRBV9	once	TGTGCCAGCAGCGGGTCCCGGGGTAACACTGAAGCTTTCTTT	CASSGSRGNTEAFF
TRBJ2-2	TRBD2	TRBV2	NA	TGTGCCAGCGGGAGGGCCACCGGGGAGCTGTTTTTT	CASGRATGELFF
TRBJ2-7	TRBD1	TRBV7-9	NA	TGTGCCAGCAGCAAGAATCATGGACAGGCCTCCTACGAGCAGTACTTC	CASSKNHGQASYEQYF
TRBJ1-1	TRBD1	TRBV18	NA	TGTGCCAGCTCACCCGGCTCTGGGACAGAGGGGACTGAAGCTTTCTTT	CASSPGSGTEGTEAFF
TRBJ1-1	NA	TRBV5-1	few	TGCGCCAGCAGATCCACTTGGGGCGGACCGAACACTGAAGCTTTCTTT	CASRSTWGGPNTEAFF
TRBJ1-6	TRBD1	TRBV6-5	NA	TGTGCCAGCAGTTACTCGAAACAGGGGAATTCACCCCTCCACTTT	CASSYSKQGNSPLHF
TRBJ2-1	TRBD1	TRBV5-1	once	TGCGCCAGCAGCTCGTGGACAGGGTCGGGTGAGCAGTTCTTC	CASSSWTGSGEQFF
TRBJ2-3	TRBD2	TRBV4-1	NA	TGCGCCAGCAGCCAAAGGGGGCGGTCGAAGGTAGCGGGAGGAAATACGCAGTATTTT	CASSQRGRSKVAGGNTQYF
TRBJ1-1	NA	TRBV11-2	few	TGTGCCAGCAGCTTTGGACAGCTCACTGAAGCTTTCTTT	CASSFGQLTEAFF
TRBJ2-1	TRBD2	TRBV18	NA	TGTGCCAGCTCACCAGGGCAGGCTAGCGGCCTTGAGCAGTTCTTC	CASSPGQASGLEQFF
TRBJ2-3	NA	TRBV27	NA	TGTGCCAGCAGTACCCAGACAGGTCCTAGCACAGATACGCAGTATTTT	CASSTQTGPSTDTQYF
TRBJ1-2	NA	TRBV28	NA	TGTGCCAGCAGTTTCCCCTCGACAGCCCGATGGTATGGCTACACCTTC	CASSFPSTARWYGYTF
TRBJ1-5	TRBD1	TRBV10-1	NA	TGCGCCAGCAGTGGACAGGGCAACCAGCCCCAGCATTTT	CASSGQGNQPQHF
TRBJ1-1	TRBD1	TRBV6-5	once	TGTGCCAGCCTGGGACAGGGAAAGGGCACTGAAGCTTTCTTT	CASLGQGKGTEAFF